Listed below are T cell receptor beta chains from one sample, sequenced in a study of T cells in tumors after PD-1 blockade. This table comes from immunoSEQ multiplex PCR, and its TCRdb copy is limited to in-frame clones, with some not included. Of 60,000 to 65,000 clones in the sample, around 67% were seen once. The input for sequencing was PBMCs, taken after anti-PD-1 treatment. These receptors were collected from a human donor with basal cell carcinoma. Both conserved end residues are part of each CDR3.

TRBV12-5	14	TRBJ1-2	CASGLVPRADGYTF
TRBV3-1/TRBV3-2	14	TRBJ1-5	CASSPGQANQPQHF
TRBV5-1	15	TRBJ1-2	CASSLKGEFSYGYTF
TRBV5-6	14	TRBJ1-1	CASSLGQVNTEAFF
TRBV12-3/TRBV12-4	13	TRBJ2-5	CASSKGQGRAQYF
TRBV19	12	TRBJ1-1	CASSGLNTEAFF
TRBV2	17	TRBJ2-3	CASSEGFSGTSTDTQYF
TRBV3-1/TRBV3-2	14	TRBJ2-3	CASSHTGITDTQYF
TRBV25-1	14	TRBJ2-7	CASSEGTSKYEQYF
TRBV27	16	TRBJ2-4	CASSLSRTGSKNIQYF